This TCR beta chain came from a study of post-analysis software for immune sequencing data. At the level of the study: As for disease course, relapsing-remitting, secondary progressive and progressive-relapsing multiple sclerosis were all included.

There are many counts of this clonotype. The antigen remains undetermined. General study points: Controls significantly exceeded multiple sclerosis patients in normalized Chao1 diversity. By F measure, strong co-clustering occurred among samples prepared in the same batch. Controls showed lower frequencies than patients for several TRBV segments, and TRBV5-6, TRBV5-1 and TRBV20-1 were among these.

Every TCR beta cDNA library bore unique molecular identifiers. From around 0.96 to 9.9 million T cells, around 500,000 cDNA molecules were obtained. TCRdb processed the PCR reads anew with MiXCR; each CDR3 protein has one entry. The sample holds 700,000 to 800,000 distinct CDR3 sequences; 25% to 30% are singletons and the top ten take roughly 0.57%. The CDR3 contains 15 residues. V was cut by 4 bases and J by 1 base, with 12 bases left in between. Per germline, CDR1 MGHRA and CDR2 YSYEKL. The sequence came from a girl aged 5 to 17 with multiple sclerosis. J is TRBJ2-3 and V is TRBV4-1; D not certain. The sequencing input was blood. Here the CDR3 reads CASSPNTRGTDTQYF. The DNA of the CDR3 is TGCGCCAGCAGCCCCAACACCCGGGGCACAGATACGCAGTATTTT.